Listed below are T cell receptor beta chains from one sample, sequenced in a study of tumor-infiltrating lymphocytes in primary liver carcinoma. In TCRdb, the multiplex PCR reads were re-called with MiXCR into one record per CDR3 protein. The sample lists approximately 320,000 distinct CDR3 sequences, almost 60% seen once, with over 15% in the top ten. The sequencing input was peripheral blood. Every receptor here comes from a woman in her twenties or thirties with primary liver carcinoma and hepatitis B virus infection. Both conserved end residues are trimmed from each CDR3.

v_call	j_call	cdr3_aa
TRBV5-1	TRBJ1-1	ASSPPETAVEAF
TRBV29-1	TRBJ2-5	SAAMASGRVVKTQY
TRBV4-3	TRBJ2-7	ASSQDLGTGSNEQY
TRBV6-6	TRBJ2-5	ASSYGGGNQETQY
TRBV5-8	TRBJ2-7	ASIRTGWGEQY
TRBV10-3	TRBJ1-2	AISEGPDSIGGYT
TRBV12-3/TRBV12-4	TRBJ2-3	ASSLNLGGTDTQY
TRBV6-2/TRBV6-3	TRBJ2-7	ASRKLARYEQY
TRBV18	TRBJ2-7	ASSPGDRTYEQY
TRBV4-1	TRBJ2-7	ASSQSLSNSWGQY
TRBV6-5	TRBJ2-3	ASNYRGTNTDTQY
TRBV10-3	TRBJ1-3	AISDNRSGNTIY
TRBV4-1	TRBJ2-3	ASSQGSGMSYTDTQY
TRBV4-3	TRBJ2-3	ASSQVKGLDSDTQY
TRBV12-3/TRBV12-4	TRBJ1-4	ASSYADGGRLF
TRBV14	TRBJ2-7	ASSHIGTDRYEQY
TRBV28	TRBJ2-7	ASSFLAMGAPPSYEQY
TRBV5-1	TRBJ2-2	ASQRGSANTGELF
TRBV11-2	TRBJ2-7	SSSLEQGERY
TRBV12-3/TRBV12-4	TRBJ2-3	ASSFRDPTDTQY
TRBV28	TRBJ1-6	ASNVGVGNSPLH
TRBV11-2	TRBJ1-5	ASSLDRARQPQH